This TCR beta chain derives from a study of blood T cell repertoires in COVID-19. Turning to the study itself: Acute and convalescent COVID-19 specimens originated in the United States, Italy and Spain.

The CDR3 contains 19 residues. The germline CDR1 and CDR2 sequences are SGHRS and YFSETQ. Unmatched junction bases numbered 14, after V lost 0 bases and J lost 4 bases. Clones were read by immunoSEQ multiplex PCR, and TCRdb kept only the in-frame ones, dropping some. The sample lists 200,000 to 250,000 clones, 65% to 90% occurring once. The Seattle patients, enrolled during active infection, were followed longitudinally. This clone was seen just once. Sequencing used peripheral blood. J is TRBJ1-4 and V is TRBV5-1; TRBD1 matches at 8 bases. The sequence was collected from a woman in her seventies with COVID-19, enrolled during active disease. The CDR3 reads CASSLGRTGPNGFNEKLFF. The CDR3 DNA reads TGCGCCAGCAGCTTGGGGAGGACAGGGCCTAATGGATTTAATGAAAAACTGTTTTTT.